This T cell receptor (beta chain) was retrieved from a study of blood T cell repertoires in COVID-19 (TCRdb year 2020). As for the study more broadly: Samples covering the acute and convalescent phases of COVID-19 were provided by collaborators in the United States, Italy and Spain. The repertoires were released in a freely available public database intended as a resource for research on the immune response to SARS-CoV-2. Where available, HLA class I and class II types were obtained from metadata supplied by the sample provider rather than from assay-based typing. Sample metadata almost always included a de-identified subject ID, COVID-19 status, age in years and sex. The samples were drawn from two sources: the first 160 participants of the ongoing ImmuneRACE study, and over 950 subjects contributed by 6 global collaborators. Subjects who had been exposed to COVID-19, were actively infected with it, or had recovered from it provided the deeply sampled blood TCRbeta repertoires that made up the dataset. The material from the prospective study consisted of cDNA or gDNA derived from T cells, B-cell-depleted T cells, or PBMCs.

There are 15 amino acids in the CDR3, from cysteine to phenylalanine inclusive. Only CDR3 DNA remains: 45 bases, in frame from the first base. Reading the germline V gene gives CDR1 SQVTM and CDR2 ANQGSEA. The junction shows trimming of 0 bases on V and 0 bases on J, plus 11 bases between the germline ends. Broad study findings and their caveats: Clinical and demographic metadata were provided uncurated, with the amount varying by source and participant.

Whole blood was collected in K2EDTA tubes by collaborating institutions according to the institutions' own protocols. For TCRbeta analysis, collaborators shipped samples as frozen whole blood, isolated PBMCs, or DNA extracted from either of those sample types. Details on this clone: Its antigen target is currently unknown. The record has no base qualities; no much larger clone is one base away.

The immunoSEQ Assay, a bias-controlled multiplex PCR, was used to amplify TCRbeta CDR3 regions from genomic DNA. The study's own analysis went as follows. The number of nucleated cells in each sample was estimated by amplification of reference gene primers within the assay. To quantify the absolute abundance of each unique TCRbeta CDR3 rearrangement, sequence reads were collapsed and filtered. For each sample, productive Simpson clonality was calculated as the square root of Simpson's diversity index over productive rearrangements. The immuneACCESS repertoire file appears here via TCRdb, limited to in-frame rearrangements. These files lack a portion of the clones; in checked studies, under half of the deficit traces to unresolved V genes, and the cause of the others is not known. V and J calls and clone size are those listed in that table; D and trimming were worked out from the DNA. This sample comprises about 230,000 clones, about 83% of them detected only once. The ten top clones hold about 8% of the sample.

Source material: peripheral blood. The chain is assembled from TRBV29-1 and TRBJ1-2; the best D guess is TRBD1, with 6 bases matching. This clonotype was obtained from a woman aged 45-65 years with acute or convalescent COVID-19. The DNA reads TGCAGCGTTGAAGAGGGGGCAGGGGCTAACTATGGCTACACCTTC. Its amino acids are CSVEEGAGANYGYTF.